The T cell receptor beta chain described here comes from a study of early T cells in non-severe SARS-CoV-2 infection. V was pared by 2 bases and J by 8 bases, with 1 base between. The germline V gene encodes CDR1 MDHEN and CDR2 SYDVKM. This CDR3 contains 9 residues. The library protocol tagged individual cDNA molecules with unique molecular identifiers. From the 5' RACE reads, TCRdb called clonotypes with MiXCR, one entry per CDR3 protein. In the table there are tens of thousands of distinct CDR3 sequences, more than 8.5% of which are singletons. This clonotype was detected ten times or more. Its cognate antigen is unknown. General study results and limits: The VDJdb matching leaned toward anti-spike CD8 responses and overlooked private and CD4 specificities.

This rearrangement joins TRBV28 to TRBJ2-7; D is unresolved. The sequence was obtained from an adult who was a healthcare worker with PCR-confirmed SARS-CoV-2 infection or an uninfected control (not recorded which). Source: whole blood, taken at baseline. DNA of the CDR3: TGTGCCAGCAGTTTAAAGCAGTACTTC. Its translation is CASSLKQYF.